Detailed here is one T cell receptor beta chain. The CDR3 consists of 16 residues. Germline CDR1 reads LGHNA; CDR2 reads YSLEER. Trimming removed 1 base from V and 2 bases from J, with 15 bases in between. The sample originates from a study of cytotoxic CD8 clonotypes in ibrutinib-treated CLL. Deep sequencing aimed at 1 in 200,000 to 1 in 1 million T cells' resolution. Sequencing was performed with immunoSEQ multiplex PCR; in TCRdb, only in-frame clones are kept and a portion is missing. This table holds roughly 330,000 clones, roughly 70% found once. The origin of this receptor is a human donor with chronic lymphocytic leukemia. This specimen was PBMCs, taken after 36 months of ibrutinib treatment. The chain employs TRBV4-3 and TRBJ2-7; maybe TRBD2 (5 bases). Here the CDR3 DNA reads TGCGCCAGCAGCCAAGGGTTGAGGGTTTTCCCCTACGAGCAGTACTTC. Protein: CASSQGLRVFPYEQYF.